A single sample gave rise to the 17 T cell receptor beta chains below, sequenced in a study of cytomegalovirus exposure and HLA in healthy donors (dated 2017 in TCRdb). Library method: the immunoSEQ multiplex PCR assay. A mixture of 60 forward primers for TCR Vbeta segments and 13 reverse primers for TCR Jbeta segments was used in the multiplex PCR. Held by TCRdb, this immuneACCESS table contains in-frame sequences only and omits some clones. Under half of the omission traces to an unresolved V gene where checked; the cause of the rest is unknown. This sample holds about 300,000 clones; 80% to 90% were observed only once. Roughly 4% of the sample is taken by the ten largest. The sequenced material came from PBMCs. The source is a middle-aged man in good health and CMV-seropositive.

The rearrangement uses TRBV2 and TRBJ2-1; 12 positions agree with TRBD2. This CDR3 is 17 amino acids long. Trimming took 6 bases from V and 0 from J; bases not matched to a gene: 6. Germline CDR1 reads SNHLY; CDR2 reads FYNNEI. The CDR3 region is CASRVGLAGSSYNEQFF. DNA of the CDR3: TGTGCCAGCAGGGTCGGACTAGCGGGGAGCTCCTACAATGAGCAGTTCTTC.

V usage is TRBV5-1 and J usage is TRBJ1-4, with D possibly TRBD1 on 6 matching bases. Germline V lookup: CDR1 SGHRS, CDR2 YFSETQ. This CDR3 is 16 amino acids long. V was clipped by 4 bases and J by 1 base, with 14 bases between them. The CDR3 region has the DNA TGCGCCAGCAGCCTAGGACAGATGATAACTAATGAAAAACTGTTTTTT. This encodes CASSLGQMITNEKLFF.

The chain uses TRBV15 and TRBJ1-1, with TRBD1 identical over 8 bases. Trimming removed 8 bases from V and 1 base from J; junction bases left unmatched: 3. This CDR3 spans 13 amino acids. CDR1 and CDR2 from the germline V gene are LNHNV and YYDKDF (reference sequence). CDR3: CATADRANTEAFF. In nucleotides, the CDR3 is TGTGCCACCGCGGACAGGGCGAACACTGAAGCTTTCTTT. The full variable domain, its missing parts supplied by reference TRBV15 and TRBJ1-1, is DAMVIQNPRYQVTQFGKPVTLSCSQTLNHNVMYWYQQKSSQAPKLLFHYYDKDFNNEADTPDNFQSRRPNTSFCFLDIRSPGLGDTAMYLCATADRANTEAFFGQGTRLTVV.

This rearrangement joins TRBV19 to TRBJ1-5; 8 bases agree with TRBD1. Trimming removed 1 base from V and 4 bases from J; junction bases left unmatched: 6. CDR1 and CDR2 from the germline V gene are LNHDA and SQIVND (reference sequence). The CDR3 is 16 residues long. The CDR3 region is CASSIVMGTGNQPQHF. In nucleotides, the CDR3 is TGTGCCAGTAGTATAGTAATGGGGACAGGAAATCAGCCCCAGCATTTT.

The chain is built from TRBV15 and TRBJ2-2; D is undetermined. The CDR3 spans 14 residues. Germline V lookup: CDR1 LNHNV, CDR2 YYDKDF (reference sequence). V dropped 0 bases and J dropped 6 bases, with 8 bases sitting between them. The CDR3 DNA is TGTGCCACCAGCAGAGATTTAGTTCCCGGGGAGCTGTTTTTT. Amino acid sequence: CATSRDLVPGELFF.

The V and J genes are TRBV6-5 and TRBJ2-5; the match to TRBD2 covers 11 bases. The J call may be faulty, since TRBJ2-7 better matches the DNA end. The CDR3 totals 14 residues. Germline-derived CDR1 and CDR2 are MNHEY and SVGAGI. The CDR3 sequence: CASRRLAGIYEQYF. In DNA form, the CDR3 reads TGTGCCAGCAGGCGACTAGCGGGGATCTACGAGCAGTACTTC.

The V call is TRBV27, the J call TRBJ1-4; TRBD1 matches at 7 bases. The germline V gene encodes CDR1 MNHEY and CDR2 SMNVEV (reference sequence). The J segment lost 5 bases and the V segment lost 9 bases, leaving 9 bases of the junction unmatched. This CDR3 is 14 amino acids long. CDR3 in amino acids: CASQNRDRNEKLFF. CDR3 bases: TGTGCCAGTCAAAACCGGGACAGAAATGAAAAACTGTTTTTT. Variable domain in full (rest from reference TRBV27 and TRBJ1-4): EAQVTQNPRYLITVTGKKLTVTCSQNMNHEYMSWYRQDPGLGLRQIYYSMNVEVTDKGDVPEGYKVSRKEKRNFPLILESPSPNQTSLYFCASQNRDRNEKLFFGSGTQLSVL.

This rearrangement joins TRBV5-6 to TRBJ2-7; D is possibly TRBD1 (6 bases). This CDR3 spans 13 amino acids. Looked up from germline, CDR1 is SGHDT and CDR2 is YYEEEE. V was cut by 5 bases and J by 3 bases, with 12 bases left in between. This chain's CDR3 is CASRPTGFYEQYF. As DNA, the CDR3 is TGTGCCAGCAGACCTACAGGGTTCTACGAGCAGTACTTC.

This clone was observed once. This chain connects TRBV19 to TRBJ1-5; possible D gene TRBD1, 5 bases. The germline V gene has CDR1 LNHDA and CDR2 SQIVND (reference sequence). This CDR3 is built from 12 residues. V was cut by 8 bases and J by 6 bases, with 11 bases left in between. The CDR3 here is CASGVQAQPQHF. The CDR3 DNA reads TGTGCCAGTGGGGTACAGGCTCAGCCCCAGCATTTT.

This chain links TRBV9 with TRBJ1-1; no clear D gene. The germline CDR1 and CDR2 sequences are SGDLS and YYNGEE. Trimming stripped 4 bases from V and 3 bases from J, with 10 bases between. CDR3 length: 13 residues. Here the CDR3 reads CASSLRRDTEAFF. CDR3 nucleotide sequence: TGTGCCAGCAGCCTAAGGAGAGACACTGAAGCTTTCTTT. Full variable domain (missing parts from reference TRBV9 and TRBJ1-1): DSGVTQTPKHLITATGQRVTLRCSPRSGDLSVYWYQQSLDQGLQFLIQYYNGEERAKGNILERFSAQQFPDLHSELNLSSLELGDSALYFCASSLRRDTEAFFGQGTRLTVV.

The CDR3 DNA is TGTGCCAGCAGATTACAGGCGGCTAACTATGGCTACACCTTC. This encodes CASRLQAANYGYTF. The rearrangement uses TRBV6-5 and TRBJ1-2; maybe TRBD1 (5 bases). The V end lost 6 bases, the J end lost 0 bases, and 11 bases lay between the germline ends. The length of the CDR3 is 14 residues. The germline V gene encodes CDR1 MNHEY and CDR2 SVGAGI.

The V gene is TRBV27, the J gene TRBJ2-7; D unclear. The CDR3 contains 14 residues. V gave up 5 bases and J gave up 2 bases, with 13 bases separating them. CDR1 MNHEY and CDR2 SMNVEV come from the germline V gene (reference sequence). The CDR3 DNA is TGTGCCAGCAGTCTTTTCCTGAACACCTACGAGCAGTACTTC. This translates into CASSLFLNTYEQYF.

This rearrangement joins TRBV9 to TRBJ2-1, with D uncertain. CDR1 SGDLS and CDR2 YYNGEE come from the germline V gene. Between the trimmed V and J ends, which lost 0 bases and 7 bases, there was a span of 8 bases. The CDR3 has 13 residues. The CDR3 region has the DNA TGTGCCAGCAGCGTAGGGCAGTTAAATGAGCAGTTCTTC. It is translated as CASSVGQLNEQFF.

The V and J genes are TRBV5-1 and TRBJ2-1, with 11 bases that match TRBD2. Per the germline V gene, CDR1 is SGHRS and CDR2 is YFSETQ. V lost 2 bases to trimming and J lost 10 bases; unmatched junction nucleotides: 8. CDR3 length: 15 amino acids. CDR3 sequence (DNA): TGCGCCAGCAGCTTATTTCTAGCGGGAGGTGCGGAGCAGTTCTTC. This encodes CASSLFLAGGAEQFF.

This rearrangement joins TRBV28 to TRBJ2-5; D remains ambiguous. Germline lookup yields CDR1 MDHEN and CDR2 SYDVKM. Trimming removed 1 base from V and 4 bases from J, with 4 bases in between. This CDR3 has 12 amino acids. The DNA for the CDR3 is TGTGCCAGCAGTTTATTTAGAGAGACCCAGTACTTC. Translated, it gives CASSLFRETQYF.

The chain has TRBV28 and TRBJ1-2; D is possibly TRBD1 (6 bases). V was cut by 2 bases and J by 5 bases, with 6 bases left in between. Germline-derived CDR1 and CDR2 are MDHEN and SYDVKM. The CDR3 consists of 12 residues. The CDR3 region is CASSLRGYGYTF. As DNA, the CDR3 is TGTGCCAGCAGTTTAAGGGGGTATGGCTACACCTTC.

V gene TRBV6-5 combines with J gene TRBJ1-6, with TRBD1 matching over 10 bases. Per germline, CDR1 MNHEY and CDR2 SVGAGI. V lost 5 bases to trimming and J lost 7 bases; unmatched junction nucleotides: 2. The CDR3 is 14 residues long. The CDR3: CASSRQGANSPLHF. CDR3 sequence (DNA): TGTGCCAGCAGTCGACAGGGGGCAAATTCACCCCTCCACTTT.